The T cell receptor beta chain described here comes from a study of T-cell reconstitution after alpha-beta-depleted transplantation in children. Findings and caveats of the study: Roughly two months post-transplant, alpha-beta T cells reportedly originated from several hundred graft clones that had expanded. At day 60, the high TCRbeta diversity found in some patients originated from recipient T cells and thymic progenitors that had survived. The authors attributed T-cell counts and diversity one year after transplant mostly to newly produced T cells.

The library targeted TCRbeta and was prepared with unique molecular identifiers. TCRdb reanalysed the PCR reads using MiXCR and keeps one entry per CDR3 protein. The sample includes approximately 230,000 distinct CDR3 sequences, more than 20% of them seen just once. The CDR3 covers 14 residues. Deletions cut 2 bases from V and 0 bases from J, with 7 bases between. Germline-derived CDR1 and CDR2 are LGHNA and YNFKEQ. This clonotype was counted many times. Its antigen is undetermined. The sequence derives from a girl under 10 years old with Fanconi anemia, due to receive a stem cell transplant. V usage is TRBV4-2 and J usage is TRBJ1-1; D is undetermined. The material was PBMCs, obtained before TCRalphabeta/CD19-depleted stem cell transplant. The CDR3 DNA reads as TGTGCCAGCAGCCAACGGTCAGTGAACACTGAAGCTTTCTTT. Its protein is CASSQRSVNTEAFF.